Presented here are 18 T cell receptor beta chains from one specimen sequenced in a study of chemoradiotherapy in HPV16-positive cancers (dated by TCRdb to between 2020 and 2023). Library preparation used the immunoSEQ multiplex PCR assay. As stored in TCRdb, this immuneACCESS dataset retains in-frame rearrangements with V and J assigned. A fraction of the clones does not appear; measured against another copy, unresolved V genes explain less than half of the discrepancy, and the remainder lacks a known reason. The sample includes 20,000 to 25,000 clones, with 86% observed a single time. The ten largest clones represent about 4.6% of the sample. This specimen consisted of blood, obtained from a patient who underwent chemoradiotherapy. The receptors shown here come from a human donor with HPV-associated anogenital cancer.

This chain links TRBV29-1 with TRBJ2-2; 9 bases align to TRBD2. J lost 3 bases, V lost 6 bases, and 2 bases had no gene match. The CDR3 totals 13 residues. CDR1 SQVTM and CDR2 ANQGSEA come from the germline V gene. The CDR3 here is CSVERGDTGELFF. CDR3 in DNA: TGCAGCGTAGAGCGGGGGGACACCGGGGAGCTGTTTTTT.

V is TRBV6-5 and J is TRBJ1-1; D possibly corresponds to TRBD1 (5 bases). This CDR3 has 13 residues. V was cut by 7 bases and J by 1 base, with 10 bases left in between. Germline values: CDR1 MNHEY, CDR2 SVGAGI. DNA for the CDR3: TGTGCCAGCACCCCGGGACGGAACACTGAAGCTTTCTTT. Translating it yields CASTPGRNTEAFF.

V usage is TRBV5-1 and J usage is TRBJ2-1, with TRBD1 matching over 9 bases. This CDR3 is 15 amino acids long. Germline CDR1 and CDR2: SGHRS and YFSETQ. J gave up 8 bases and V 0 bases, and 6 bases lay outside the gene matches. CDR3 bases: TGCGCCAGCAGCTTGGGACAGGGGGAAATCGATGAGCAGTTCTTC. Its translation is CASSLGQGEIDEQFF.

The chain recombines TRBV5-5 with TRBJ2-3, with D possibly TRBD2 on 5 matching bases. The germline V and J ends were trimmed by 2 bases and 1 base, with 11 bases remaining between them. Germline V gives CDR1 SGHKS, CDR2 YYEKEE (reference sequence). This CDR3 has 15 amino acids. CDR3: CASSFDYRGTDTQYF. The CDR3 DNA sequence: TGTGCCAGCAGCTTCGACTACCGGGGCACAGATACGCAGTATTTT.

The CDR3 DNA sequence: TGTGCCAGCAGTCAGGGGGTTGAAAAACTGTTTTTT. This sequence encodes CASSQGVEKLFF. This chain joins TRBV5-5 and TRBJ1-4; TRBD1 aligns across 7 bases. The CDR3 sequence is 12 residues long. The germline CDR1 and CDR2 sequences are SGHKS and YYEKEE (reference sequence). V lost 5 bases and J lost 7; bases outside the gene matches: 2.

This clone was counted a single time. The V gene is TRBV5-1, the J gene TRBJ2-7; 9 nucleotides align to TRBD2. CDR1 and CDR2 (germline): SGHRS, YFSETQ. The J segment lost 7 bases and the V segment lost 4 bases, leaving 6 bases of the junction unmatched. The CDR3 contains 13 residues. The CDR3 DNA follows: TGCGCCAGCAGCAAAGCGGGGGGCTGGGAGCAGTACTTC. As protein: CASSKAGGWEQYF.

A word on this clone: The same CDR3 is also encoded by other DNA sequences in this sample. This CDR3 reads CASSLGQGAYEQYF. The CDR3 DNA reads as TGTGCCAGCAGCTTGGGACAGGGAGCCTACGAGCAGTACTTC. The chain is built from TRBV5-6 and TRBJ2-7; 7 bases are a match to TRBD1. V gave up 0 bases and J gave up 2 bases; unmatched junction bases: 2. Germline CDR1 and CDR2: SGHDT and YYEEEE. CDR3 size: 14 residues.

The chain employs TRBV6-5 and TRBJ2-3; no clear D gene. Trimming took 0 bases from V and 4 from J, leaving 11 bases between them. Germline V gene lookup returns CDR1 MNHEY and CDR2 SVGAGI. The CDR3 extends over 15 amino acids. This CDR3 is CASSYSNHGADTQYF. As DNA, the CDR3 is TGTGCCAGCAGTTACTCGAACCACGGCGCAGATACGCAGTATTTT.

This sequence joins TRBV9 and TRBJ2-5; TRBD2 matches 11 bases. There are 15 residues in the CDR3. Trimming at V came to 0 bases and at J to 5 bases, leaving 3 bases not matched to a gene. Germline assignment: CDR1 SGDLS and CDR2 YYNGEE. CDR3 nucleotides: TGTGCCAGCAGCGTAGTAGCGGGAGGGCAGGAGACCCAGTACTTC. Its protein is CASSVVAGGQETQYF.

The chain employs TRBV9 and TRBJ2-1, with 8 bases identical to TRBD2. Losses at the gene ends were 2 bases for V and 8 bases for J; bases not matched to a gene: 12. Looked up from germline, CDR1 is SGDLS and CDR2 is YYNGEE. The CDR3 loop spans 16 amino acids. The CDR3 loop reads CASSVGRSGGQDEQFF. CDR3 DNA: TGTGCCAGCAGCGTGGGCCGGTCGGGAGGGCAGGATGAGCAGTTCTTC.

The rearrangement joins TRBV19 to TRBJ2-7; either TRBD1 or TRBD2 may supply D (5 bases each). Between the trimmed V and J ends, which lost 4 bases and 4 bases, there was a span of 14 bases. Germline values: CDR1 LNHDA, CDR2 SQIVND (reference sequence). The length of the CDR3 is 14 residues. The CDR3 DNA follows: TGTGCCAGTAGTAGAGGGACCTGGGGGTACGAGCAGTACTTC. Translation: CASSRGTWGYEQYF.

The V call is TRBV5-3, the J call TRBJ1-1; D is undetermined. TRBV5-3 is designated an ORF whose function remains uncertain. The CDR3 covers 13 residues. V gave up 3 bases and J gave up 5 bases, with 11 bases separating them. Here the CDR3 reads CARSSGPGTEAFF. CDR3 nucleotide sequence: TGTGCCAGAAGCTCCGGCCCGGGAACTGAAGCTTTCTTT.

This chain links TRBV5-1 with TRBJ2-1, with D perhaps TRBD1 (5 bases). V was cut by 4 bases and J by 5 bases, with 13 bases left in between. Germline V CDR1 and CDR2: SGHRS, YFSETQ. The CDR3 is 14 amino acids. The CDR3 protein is CASSDPQGNNEQFF. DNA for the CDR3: TGCGCCAGCAGCGACCCTCAGGGTAACAATGAGCAGTTCTTC.

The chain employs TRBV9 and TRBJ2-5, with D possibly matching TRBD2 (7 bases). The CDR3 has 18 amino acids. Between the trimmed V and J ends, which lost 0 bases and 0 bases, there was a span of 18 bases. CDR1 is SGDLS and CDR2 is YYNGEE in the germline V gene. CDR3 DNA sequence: TGTGCCAGCAGCGTAGACGGGGGGCCAACCCTGTACCAAGAGACCCAGTACTTC. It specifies CASSVDGGPTLYQETQYF.

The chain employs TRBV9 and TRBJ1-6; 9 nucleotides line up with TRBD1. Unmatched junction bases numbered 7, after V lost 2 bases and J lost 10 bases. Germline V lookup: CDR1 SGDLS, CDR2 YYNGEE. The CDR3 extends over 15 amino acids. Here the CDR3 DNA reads TGTGCCAGCAGCGTTGACAGGGGGGGTGTGTCACCCCTCCACTTT. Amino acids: CASSVDRGGVSPLHF.

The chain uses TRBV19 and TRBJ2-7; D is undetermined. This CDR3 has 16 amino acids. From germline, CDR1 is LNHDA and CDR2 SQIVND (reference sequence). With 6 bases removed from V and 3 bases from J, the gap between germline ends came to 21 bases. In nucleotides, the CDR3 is TGTGCCAGTAGCCGAGTCTCCTCCCTCCTGCGCTACGAGCAGTACTTC. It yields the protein CASSRVSSLLRYEQYF.

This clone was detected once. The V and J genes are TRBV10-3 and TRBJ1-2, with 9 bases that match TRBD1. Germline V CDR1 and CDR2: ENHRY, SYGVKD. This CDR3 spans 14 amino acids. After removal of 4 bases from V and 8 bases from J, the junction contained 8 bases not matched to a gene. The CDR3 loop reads CAISGRDRVGGYTF. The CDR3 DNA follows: TGTGCCATCAGTGGCCGGGACAGGGTAGGCGGCTACACCTTC.

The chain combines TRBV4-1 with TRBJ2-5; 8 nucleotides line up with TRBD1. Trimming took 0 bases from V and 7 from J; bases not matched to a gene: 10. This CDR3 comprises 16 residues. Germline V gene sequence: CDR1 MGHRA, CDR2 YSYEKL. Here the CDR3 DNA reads TGCGCCAGCAGCCAAGAAGACGGGACGGGGACAGGGACCCAGTACTTC. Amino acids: CASSQEDGTGTGTQYF.